This TCR beta chain was profiled in a study of cytomegalovirus exposure and HLA in healthy donors. In regard to this clone: Its antigen is not identified.

Whole-study findings and limits: The likely explanation for a cluster of highly shared sequence variants was sequencing artifact. An ancestry cluster, one associated with Asian ancestry, reportedly showed fewer N-insertions than the approximately 670-donor mean in a later analysis.

The CDR3 length is 12 residues. The germline V gene has CDR1 GTSNPN and CDR2 SVGIG (reference sequence). The PCR made use of 60 Vbeta and 13 Jbeta primers. The method was immunoSEQ multiplex PCR; TCRdb's version includes in-frame clones alone and lacks a portion of them. The sample has approximately 120,000 clones; roughly four fifths are singletons. The origin of this receptor is a woman between 55 and 75 years old in good health and CMV-seropositive. Sequencing was performed on PBMCs. The V call is TRBV30, the J call TRBJ2-5; 10 bases are a match to TRBD1. The DNA end favors TRBJ2-7, so the J call may be wrong. Here the CDR3 reads CACDRGLDEQYF. In DNA form, the CDR3 reads TGTGCCTGTGACAGGGGGCTGGACGAGCAGTACTTC.